This T cell receptor (beta chain) came from a study of cytomegalovirus exposure and HLA in healthy donors. Whole-study findings and limits: An apparent linkage of common viral pathogens to several of the most significant clusters emerged in a later analysis. According to a later analysis, most TCR beta chains associated with CMV appeared HLA-restricted.

PCR employed 60 Vbeta and 13 Jbeta primers. Sequenced by immunoSEQ multiplex PCR; TCRdb stores in-frame clones only, minus some. The sample has about 200,000 clones, around 80% seen once. This clone occurred once. Its antigen is still unknown. The CDR3 extends over 13 amino acids. V lost 0 bases and J lost 3, with 5 bases in between. Looked up from germline, CDR1 is SGDLS and CDR2 is YYNGEE. The receptor was derived from a girl aged 2-10 years in good health and CMV-seronegative. The chain carries TRBV9 and TRBJ2-3; no firm D call. The sequencing sample was made of PBMCs. The CDR3 here is CASSVVQTDTQYF. The CDR3 DNA follows: TGTGCCAGCAGCGTAGTTCAGACAGATACGCAGTATTTT.